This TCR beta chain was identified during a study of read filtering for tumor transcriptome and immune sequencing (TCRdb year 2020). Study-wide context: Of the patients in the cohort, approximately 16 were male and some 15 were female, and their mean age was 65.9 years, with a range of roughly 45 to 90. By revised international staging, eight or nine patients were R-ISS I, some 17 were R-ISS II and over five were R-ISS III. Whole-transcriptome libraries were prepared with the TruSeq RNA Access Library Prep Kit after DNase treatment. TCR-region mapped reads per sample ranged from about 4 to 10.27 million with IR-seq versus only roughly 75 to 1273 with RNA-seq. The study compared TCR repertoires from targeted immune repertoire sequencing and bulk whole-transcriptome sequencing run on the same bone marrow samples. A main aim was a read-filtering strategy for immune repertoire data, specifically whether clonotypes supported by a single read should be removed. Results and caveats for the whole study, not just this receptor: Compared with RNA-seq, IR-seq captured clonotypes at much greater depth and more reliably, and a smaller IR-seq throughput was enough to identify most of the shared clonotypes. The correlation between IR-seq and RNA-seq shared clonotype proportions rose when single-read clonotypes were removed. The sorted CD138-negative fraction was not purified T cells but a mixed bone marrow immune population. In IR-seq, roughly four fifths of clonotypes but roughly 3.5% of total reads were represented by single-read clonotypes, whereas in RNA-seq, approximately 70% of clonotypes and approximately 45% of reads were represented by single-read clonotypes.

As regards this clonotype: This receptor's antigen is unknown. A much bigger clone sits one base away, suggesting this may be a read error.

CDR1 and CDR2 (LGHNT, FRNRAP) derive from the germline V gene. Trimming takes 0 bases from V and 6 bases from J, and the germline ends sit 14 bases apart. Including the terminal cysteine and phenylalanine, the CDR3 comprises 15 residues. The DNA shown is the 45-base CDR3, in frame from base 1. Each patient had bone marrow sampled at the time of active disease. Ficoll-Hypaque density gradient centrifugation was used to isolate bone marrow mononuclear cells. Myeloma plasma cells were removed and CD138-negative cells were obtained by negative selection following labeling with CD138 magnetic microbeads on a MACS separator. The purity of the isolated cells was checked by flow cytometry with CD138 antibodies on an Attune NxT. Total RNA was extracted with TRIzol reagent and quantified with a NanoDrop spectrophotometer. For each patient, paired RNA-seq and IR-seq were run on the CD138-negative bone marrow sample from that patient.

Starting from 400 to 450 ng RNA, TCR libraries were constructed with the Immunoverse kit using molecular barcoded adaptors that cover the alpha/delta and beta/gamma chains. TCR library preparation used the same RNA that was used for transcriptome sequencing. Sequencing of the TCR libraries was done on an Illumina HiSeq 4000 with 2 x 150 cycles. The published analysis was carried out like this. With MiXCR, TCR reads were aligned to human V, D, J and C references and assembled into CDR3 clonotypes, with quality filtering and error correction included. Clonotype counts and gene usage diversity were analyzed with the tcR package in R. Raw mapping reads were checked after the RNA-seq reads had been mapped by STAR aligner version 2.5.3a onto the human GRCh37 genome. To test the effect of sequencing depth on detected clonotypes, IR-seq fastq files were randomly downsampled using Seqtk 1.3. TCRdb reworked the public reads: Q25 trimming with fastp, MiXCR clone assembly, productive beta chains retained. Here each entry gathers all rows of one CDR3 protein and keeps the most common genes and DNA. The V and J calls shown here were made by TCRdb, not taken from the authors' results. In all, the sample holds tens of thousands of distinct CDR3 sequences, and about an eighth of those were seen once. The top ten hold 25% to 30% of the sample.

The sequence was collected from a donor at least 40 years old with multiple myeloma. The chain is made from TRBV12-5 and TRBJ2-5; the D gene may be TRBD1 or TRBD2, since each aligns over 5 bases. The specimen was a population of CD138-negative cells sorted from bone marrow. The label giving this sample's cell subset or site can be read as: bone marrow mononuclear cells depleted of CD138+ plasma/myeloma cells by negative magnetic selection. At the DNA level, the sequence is TGTGCTAGTGGTTTGGTGGGGGAATGGGGTAAGACCCAGTACTTC. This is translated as CASGLVGEWGKTQYF.